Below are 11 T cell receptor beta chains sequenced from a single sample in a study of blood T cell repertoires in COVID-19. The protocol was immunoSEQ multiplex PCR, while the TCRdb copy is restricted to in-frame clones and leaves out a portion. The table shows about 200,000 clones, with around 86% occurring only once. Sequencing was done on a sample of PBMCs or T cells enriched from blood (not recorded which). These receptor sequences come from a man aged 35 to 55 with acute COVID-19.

CDR3 DNA sequence: TGTGCCAGCAGCCAATACGGGAGCCCAGATACGCAGTATTTT. Translated: CASSQYGSPDTQYF. The J gene is TRBJ2-3, the V gene TRBV16, with a possible D match to TRBD2 (6 bases). The CDR3 has 14 amino acids. V was pared by 1 base and J by 4 bases, with 9 bases between. CDR1 KGHSY and CDR2 FQNENV come from the germline V gene.

The CDR3 bases are TGTGCCAGCAGCCCCTACCGGACATTGGGGCAGCCCCAGCATTTT. Protein sequence: CASSPYRTLGQPQHF. This chain joins TRBV3-1 (or the pseudogene TRBV3-2) and TRBJ1-5; a weak D match, TRBD1 (5 bases). The germline V gene has CDR1 LGHDT and CDR2 YNNKEL (reference sequence). CDR3 length: 15 amino acids. V lost 4 bases, J lost 7 bases, and 17 bases lay in between.

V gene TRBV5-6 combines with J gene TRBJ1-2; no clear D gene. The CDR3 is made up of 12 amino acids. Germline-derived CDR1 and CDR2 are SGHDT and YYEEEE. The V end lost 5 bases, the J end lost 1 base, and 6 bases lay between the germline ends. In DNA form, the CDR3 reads TGTGCCAGCAGTCTCCTTAACTATGGCTACACCTTC. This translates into CASSLLNYGYTF.

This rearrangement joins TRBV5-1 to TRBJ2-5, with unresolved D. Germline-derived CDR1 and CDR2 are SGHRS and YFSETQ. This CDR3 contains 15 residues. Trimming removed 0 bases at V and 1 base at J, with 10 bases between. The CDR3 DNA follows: TGCGCCAGCAGCTTGGGACTCGGCCCCCAAGAGACCCAGTACTTC. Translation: CASSLGLGPQETQYF.

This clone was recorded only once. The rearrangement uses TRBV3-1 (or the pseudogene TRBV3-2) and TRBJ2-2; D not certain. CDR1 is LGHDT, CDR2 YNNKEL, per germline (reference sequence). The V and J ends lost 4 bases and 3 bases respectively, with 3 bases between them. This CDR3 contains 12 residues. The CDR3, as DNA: TGTGCCAGCAGCCCCTACACCGGGGAGCTGTTTTTT. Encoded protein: CASSPYTGELFF.

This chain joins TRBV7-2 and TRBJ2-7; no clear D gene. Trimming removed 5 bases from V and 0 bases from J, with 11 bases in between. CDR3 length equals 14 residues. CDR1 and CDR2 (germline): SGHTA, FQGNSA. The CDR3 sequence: CASSPRSASYEQYF. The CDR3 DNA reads TGTGCCAGCAGCCCCCGGTCCGCCTCCTACGAGCAGTACTTC.

The CDR3 DNA is TGTGCCAGCAGTTTCCAATCTGGGGCCAACGTCCTGACTTTC. Translation gives CASSFQSGANVLTF. The genes are TRBV6-2 or TRBV6-3 and TRBJ2-6, with D uncertain. This CDR3 region has 14 residues. Trimming took off 4 bases at V and 1 base at J, with 5 bases between the two ends. Germline assignment: CDR1 MNHEY and CDR2 SVGEGT.

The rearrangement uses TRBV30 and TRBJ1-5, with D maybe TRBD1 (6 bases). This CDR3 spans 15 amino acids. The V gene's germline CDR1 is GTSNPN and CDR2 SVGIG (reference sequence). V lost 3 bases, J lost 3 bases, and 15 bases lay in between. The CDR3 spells CAWRAPQGPNQPQHF. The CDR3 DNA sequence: TGTGCCTGGAGAGCCCCCCAGGGGCCCAATCAGCCCCAGCATTTT.

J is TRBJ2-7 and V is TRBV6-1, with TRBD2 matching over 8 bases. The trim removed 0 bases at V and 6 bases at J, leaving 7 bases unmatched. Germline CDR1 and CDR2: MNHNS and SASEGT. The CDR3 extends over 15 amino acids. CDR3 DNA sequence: TGTGCCAGCAGTGAAGCCGGAGCGGGAGCTCGCGAGCAGTACTTC. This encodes CASSEAGAGAREQYF.

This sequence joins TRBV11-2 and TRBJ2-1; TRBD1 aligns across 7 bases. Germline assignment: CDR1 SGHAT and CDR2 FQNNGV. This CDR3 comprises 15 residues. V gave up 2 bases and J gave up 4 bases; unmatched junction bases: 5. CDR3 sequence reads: CASSLWQGDYNEQFF. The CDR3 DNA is TGTGCCAGCAGCTTATGGCAGGGGGATTACAATGAGCAGTTCTTC.

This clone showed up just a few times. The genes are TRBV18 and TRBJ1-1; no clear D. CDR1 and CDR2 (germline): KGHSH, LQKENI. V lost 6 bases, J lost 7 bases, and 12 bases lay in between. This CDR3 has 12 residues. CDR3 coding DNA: TGTGCCAGCTCTAGTCCTGTAAGTGAAGCTTTCTTT. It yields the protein CASSSPVSEAFF.